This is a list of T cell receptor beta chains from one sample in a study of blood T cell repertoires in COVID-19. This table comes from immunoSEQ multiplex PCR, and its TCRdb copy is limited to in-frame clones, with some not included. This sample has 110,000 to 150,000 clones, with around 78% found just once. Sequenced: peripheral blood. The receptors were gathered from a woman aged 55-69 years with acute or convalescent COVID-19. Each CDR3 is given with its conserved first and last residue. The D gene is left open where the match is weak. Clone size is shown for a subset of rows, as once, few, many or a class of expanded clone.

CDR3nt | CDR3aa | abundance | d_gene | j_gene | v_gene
TGCAGCGTGTCCGACAGCTACGAGCAGTACTTC | CSVSDSYEQYF | - | - | TRBJ2-7 | TRBV29-1
TGTGCCAGTAGTCTCCTCGGACAGGGGTTTTGGAGCAATCAGCCCCAGCATTTT | CASSLLGQGFWSNQPQHF | - | TRBD1 | TRBJ1-5 | TRBV19
TGTGCCAGCAGCTTGTATGTTTCGGACAGGCCGGACCTCTTT | CASSLYVSDRPDLF | - | TRBD1 | TRBJ1-1 | TRBV5-6
TGTGCCAGCAGCCCCCTCGCGGGAGGAAGGAGCACAGATACGCAGTATTTT | CASSPLAGGRSTDTQYF | - | TRBD2 | TRBJ2-3 | TRBV11-2
TGTGCCAGTAGTATAGGGGGACACAGCGGAAAACTGTTTTTT | CASSIGGHSGKLFF | once | - | TRBJ1-4 | TRBV19
TGTGCCAGCAGCCAAGAGGTCGGGGTACAAGAGACCCAGTACTTC | CASSQEVGVQETQYF | - | - | TRBJ2-5 | TRBV14
TGCAGCGCCCGGGAGAGGTACAATGAGCAGTTCTTC | CSARERYNEQFF | - | - | TRBJ2-1 | TRBV29-1
TGTGCCTGGAGTCTAACGACAGGGGTTAATGAAAAACTGTTTTTT | CAWSLTTGVNEKLFF | - | TRBD1 | TRBJ1-4 | TRBV30
TGTGCCAGCAGCTTATCATGGGGGGGCACAGATACGCAGTATTTT | CASSLSWGGTDTQYF | - | - | TRBJ2-3 | TRBV7-6
TGCGCCAGCAGCTTGGCTTCGAGTACCACCGGGGAGCTGTTTTTT | CASSLASSTTGELFF | - | - | TRBJ2-2 | TRBV5-1
TGTGCCAGTAGTATCCCCCGGGTAGCGGGAGGTCCGGACGAGCAGTACTTC | CASSIPRVAGGPDEQYF | - | TRBD2 | TRBJ2-7 | TRBV19
TGCAGTGCTAGTCGTGGTCGGGGGAGGGGCTCCTATAATTCACCCCTCCACTTT | CSASRGRGRGSYNSPLHF | - | - | TRBJ1-6 | TRBV20-1
TGCAGCGCCGGGAGGGCCGGTGAGCAGTTCTTC | CSAGRAGEQFF | - | TRBD2 | TRBJ2-1 | TRBV29-1
TGTGCCAGCAGCCAACAGGCCCGGTCTGGAGATACGCAGTATTTT | CASSQQARSGDTQYF | - | - | TRBJ2-3 | TRBV3-1/TRBV3-2
TGTGCCAGCTCACCGGCTAGCAGCCGCACAGATACGCAGTATTTT | CASSPASSRTDTQYF | - | - | TRBJ2-3 | TRBV18
TGTGCCAGCAGACATGACAGGGTATACACAGATACGCAGTATTTT | CASRHDRVYTDTQYF | - | TRBD1 | TRBJ2-3 | TRBV7-9
TGTGCCAGCAGTGACTCTGCAGCGAGAAATTCACCCCTCCACTTT | CASSDSAARNSPLHF | - | - | TRBJ1-6 | TRBV6-4
TGCGCCAGCAGCTTGTCGCAGCGGGAGTTTGGCACAGATACGCAGTATTTT | CASSLSQREFGTDTQYF | once | TRBD2 | TRBJ2-3 | TRBV5-1
TGTGCCACCAGACTAGGGGGCGCCGGGTATGGCTACACCTTC | CATRLGGAGYGYTF | - | TRBD1 | TRBJ1-2 | TRBV15
TGTGCCTGGAGTATCGGGACAGGGCCTAATTCACCCCTCCACTTT | CAWSIGTGPNSPLHF | few | TRBD1 | TRBJ1-6 | TRBV30
TGTGCCAGTCGACGGACTAGCGGGAGTAATGAGCAGTTCTTC | CASRRTSGSNEQFF | - | TRBD2 | TRBJ2-1 | TRBV6-5
TGTGCCAGCAGTGAGGCAAGCAATCAGCCCCAGCATTTT | CASSEASNQPQHF | - | - | TRBJ1-5 | TRBV6-4
TGTGCCAGCAGTTCCCCGGGGGGGGCTATCGACTATGGCTACACCTTC | CASSSPGGAIDYGYTF | - | - | TRBJ1-2 | TRBV28
TGTGCCAGCAGTCACGCCGGTACAGACCTCTATTTC | CASSHAGTDLYF | - | - | TRBJ1-2 | TRBV6-5
TGTGCCAGCAGCTTGAGAACAGGCGGCACTGAAGCTTTCTTT | CASSLRTGGTEAFF | - | - | TRBJ1-1 | TRBV7-9
TGTGCCAGTAGTATAGGGGAGGGATCCTCCTACAATGAGCAGTTCTTC | CASSIGEGSSYNEQFF | - | TRBD2 | TRBJ2-1 | TRBV19
TGTGCCAGCAGTTTTAATGGCGGGAGTGATACGCAGTATTTT | CASSFNGGSDTQYF | - | TRBD2 | TRBJ2-3 | TRBV27
TGTGCCACCAGCGCCCGACTAGCGGGAGGAGTCGGAGATACGCAGTATTTT | CATSARLAGGVGDTQYF | - | TRBD2 | TRBJ2-3 | TRBV15
TGTGCCAGTATAGGACAGGGTCGAGGATCACCCCTCCACTTT | CASIGQGRGSPLHF | once | TRBD1 | TRBJ1-6 | TRBV19
TGCAGTGCTAGTCTGTACACAAGGGGGTCCTACAATGAGCAGTTCTTC | CSASLYTRGSYNEQFF | - | - | TRBJ2-1 | TRBV20-1
TGTGCCAGCAGTCCCCAGACAACTGGGGTCCTGACTTTC | CASSPQTTGVLTF | - | - | TRBJ2-6 | TRBV25-1
TGTGCCAGCAGCTTATATAGCGGGAGAAGCAATGAGCAGTTCTTC | CASSLYSGRSNEQFF | - | TRBD2 | TRBJ2-1 | TRBV13
TGCGCCAGCAGCTTGGCAGCAACTAATGAAAAACTGTTTTTT | CASSLAATNEKLFF | - | - | TRBJ1-4 | TRBV5-1
TGTGCCAGTAGTGTGATGGGACAGGGCCATCAGCCCCAGCATTTT | CASSVMGQGHQPQHF | - | TRBD1 | TRBJ1-5 | TRBV19
TGTGCCAGTAGGTCCGGCGGGAGGGCCAACAATGAGCAGTTCTTC | CASRSGGRANNEQFF | - | TRBD2 | TRBJ2-1 | TRBV19
TGTGCCAGCAGCTTAGGATCTGGCATGAACACTGAAGCTTTCTTT | CASSLGSGMNTEAFF | few | - | TRBJ1-1 | TRBV7-9
TGTGCCAGCAGCTGGGACAGGGCGGTGGCTGAAGCTTTCTTT | CASSWDRAVAEAFF | - | TRBD1 | TRBJ1-1 | TRBV11-2
TGTGCCAGCAGTCCAGCTGGGGGCCACACCGGGGAGCTGTTTTTT | CASSPAGGHTGELFF | - | - | TRBJ2-2 | TRBV11-2
TGTGCCAGCAGTTTAATTTGGGCTAGCGGGAGGGCCGCGAATGAGCAGTTCTTC | CASSLIWASGRAANEQFF | - | TRBD2 | TRBJ2-1 | TRBV27
TGCGCCAGCAGTGGGGGACAGCCTCCCTCTGGAAACACCATATATTTT | CASSGGQPPSGNTIYF | - | TRBD1 | TRBJ1-3 | TRBV10-1
TGTGCCAGCAGAACCACATACGAGCAGTACTTC | CASRTTYEQYF | - | - | TRBJ2-7 | TRBV6-5
TGTGCCGGACAGGGGCCCCCCTCCTACGAGCAGTACTTC | CAGQGPPSYEQYF | - | TRBD1 | TRBJ2-7 | TRBV27
TGTGCCACCAGCAGATTACAGGGTACGAATTACGAGCAGTACTTC | CATSRLQGTNYEQYF | - | - | TRBJ2-7 | TRBV15
TGTGCCAGCAGTTTGTATACAGGGATCTACGAGCAGTACTTC | CASSLYTGIYEQYF | - | - | TRBJ2-7 | TRBV28
TGTGCCAGCAGCCCGTGGTCAGGGGAGCTTGCAACTAATGAAAAACTGTTTTTT | CASSPWSGELATNEKLFF | - | - | TRBJ1-4 | TRBV28